These 30 T cell receptor beta chains came from one sample sequenced in a study of human T cells and chemical hapten exposure. Documented time point: patch test 1, 2 weeks after DPC sensitization. Treatment indicated: therapeutic diphenylcyclopropenone sensitization with weekly scalp DPC. TCRdb itself ran the RACE reads through MiXCR, one entry per CDR3 protein. The table includes roughly 120,000 distinct CDR3 sequences, approximately 14% detected once. Here the sequenced sample was whole blood, taken in connection with sensitization to the hapten diphenylcyclopropenone (DPC). The receptors were sampled from a young man with alopecia areata. Some clones in this sample may be carry-over from other donors' samples.

The chain recombines TRBV20-1 with TRBJ2-7, with D perhaps matching TRBD2 (5 bases). The CDR3 is 15 residues long. The V end was cut by 1 base, the J end by 0 bases, with 13 bases between. Germline CDR1 and CDR2: DFQATT and SNEGSKA (reference sequence). This CDR3 is CSARGGQQVSYEQYF. The DNA for the CDR3 is TGCAGTGCTAGAGGAGGGCAGCAAGTCTCCTACGAGCAGTACTTC.

The chain has TRBV23-1 and TRBJ2-2; possible D gene TRBD1, 6 bases. TRBV23-1 is treated as an ORF (open reading frame) with a function not yet certain. The CDR3 has 17 residues. V was pared by 0 bases and J by 2 bases, with 13 bases between. The DNA for the CDR3 is TGCGCCAGCAGTCAATCTCGACTGGGGGCTAACACCGGGGAGCTGTTTTTT. Amino acid sequence: CASSQSRLGANTGELFF.

This clonotype occurred a few times. This sequence joins TRBV29-1 and TRBJ2-1; TRBD2 is a possible D gene (5 bases). Germline values: CDR1 SQVTM, CDR2 ANQGSEA. V lost 4 bases to trimming and J lost 1 base, with 8 bases between them. CDR3 length: 13 amino acids. The CDR3 protein is CSVGRESYNEQFF. The CDR3 DNA is TGCAGCGTTGGTAGGGAGTCCTACAATGAGCAGTTCTTC.

V and J are TRBV7-2 and TRBJ1-1, with a weak D call TRBD1 (5 bases). Trimming pared 1 base from V and 12 bases from J, leaving 12 bases between. Germline values: CDR1 SGHTA, CDR2 FQGNSA. The CDR3 totals 12 residues. The CDR3 DNA follows: TGTGCCAGCAGCTTAGATAGGGCAGGGACTTTCTTT. As protein: CASSLDRAGTFF.

This clonotype showed up just once. V and J are TRBV7-9 and TRBJ1-4; 10 bases map to TRBD1. This CDR3 has 15 amino acids. Per germline, CDR1 SEHNR and CDR2 FQNEAQ (reference sequence). V gave up 5 bases and J gave up 8 bases; unmatched junction bases: 8. CDR3 loop: CASSRPGQGTEKLFF. CDR3 nucleotides: TGTGCCAGCAGCCGACCGGGACAGGGGACCGAAAAACTGTTTTTT.

This clonotype showed up just a few times. The chain links TRBV10-3 to TRBJ1-1, with D possibly being TRBD1 (5 bases). V was clipped by 4 bases and J by 1 base, with 25 bases between them. The germline gives CDR1 ENHRY, CDR2 SYGVKD. This CDR3 contains 19 residues. DNA of the CDR3: TGTGCCATCAGTGCCCCCATTGACGGGACGGGAATCCCGAACACTGAAGCTTTCTTT. Translating gives CAISAPIDGTGIPNTEAFF.

The sample holds a few counts of this clonotype. This chain uses TRBV4-1 with TRBJ2-3; 9 bases match TRBD1. V gave up 1 base and J gave up 4 bases; unmatched junction bases: 3. This CDR3 spans 15 amino acids. CDR1 and CDR2 (germline): MGHRA, YSYEKL. Written as DNA, the CDR3 is TGCGCCAGCAGCCAAGGGGACAGGGAAGCAGATACGCAGTATTTT. Its protein is CASSQGDREADTQYF.

J is TRBJ1-1 and V is TRBV11-2; D not certain. Per the germline V gene, CDR1 is SGHAT and CDR2 is FQNNGV. Deletions cut 5 bases from V and 1 base from J, with 14 bases between. The CDR3 has 15 residues. CDR3 coding DNA: TGTGCCAGCAGCAGGGTAAAAACACCGAACACTGAAGCTTTCTTT. Its protein is CASSRVKTPNTEAFF.

The chain is built from TRBV4-1 and TRBJ2-2, with 8 bases matching TRBD2. The CDR3 extends over 17 amino acids. Trimming cost V 4 bases and J 0 bases; bases outside gene matches: 7. Germline V gene sequence: CDR1 MGHRA, CDR2 YSYEKL. In DNA form, the CDR3 reads TGCGCCAGCAGCCCCCACCTAGCGGGCGCGAACACCGGGGAGCTGTTTTTT. Amino acids: CASSPHLAGANTGELFF.

J is TRBJ1-1 and V is TRBV20-1; D gene uncertain. V was pared by 5 bases and J by 2 bases, with 15 bases between. Germline V lookup: CDR1 DFQATT, CDR2 SNEGSKA (reference sequence). CDR3 length equals 14 residues. The CDR3 coding sequence is TGCAGTGCTGGGAGGCGGGCCTTTAACACTGAAGCTTTCTTT. It encodes CSAGRRAFNTEAFF.

This clonotype occurred a few times. This sequence joins TRBV18 and TRBJ1-5; D not certain. The CDR3 is 14 residues long. Trimming took off 3 bases at V and 0 bases at J, with 6 bases between the two ends. Germline V lookup: CDR1 KGHSH, CDR2 LQKENI. The CDR3 nucleotides read TGTGCCAGCTCACCGATCGATAGCAATCAGCCCCAGCATTTT. Amino acid sequence: CASSPIDSNQPQHF. Together with reference TRBV18 and TRBJ1-5, the CDR3 gives the full variable domain: NAGVMQNPRHLVRRRGQEARLRCSPMKGHSHVYWYRQLPEEGLKFMVYLQKENIIDESGMPKERFSAEFPKEGPSILRIQQVVRGDSAAYFCASSPIDSNQPQHFGDGTRLSIL.

This clonotype has ten or more counts. CDR3 amino acids: CSARGTGGQDTQYF. The CDR3 DNA reads as TGCAGTGCTAGGGGGACAGGGGGCCAAGATACGCAGTATTTT. This rearrangement joins TRBV20-1 to TRBJ2-3, with 12 nucleotides matching TRBD1. Trimming at V came to 3 bases and at J to 5 bases, leaving 3 bases not matched to a gene. CDR1 is DFQATT and CDR2 is SNEGSKA in the germline V gene (reference sequence). The CDR3 consists of 14 residues.

Notes on this clonotype: Since no conserved phenylalanine or tryptophan closes the CDR3, a read error is the likely cause. This rearrangement joins TRBV11-2 to TRBJ2-3; 10 bases are shared with TRBD2. CDR1 is SGHAT and CDR2 is FQNNGV in the germline V gene. This CDR3 is 13 amino acids long. V gave up 5 bases and J gave up 9 bases; unmatched junction bases: 5. The CDR3 region is CASSTGLAETQYL. CDR3 in DNA: TGTGCCAGCAGCACCGGACTAGCGGAAACGCAGTATCTT.

The chain combines TRBV7-8 with TRBJ2-2; tentatively, D is TRBD1 (5 bases). V lost 0 bases to trimming and J lost 7 bases, with 15 bases between them. The CDR3 extends over 16 amino acids. From germline, CDR1 is SGHVS and CDR2 FQNEAQ. In DNA, the CDR3 is TGTGCCAGCAGCTTAGCAGCGCCAGCCACAGGCGGGGAGCTGTTTTTT. It codes for CASSLAAPATGGELFF.

This clonotype was detected ten times or more. The chain joins TRBV7-9 to TRBJ1-4; D gene uncertain. V was pared by 1 base and J by 6 bases, with 15 bases between. The CDR3 sequence is 16 residues long. Germline V gene data show CDR1 as SEHNR and CDR2 as FQNEAQ (reference sequence). In nucleotides, the CDR3 is TGTGCCAGCAGCTTAGTAGGGCGCGGAACCGATGAAAAACTGTTTTTT. Its protein is CASSLVGRGTDEKLFF.

This clonotype was counted many times. The V and J genes are TRBV3-1 and TRBJ2-4; possible D gene TRBD2, 5 bases. V was clipped by 8 bases and J by 5 bases, with 19 bases between them. The CDR3 totals 15 residues. Germline V CDR1 and CDR2: LGHDT, YNNKEL (reference sequence). The CDR3 DNA reads as TGTGCCAGCCCCGGGGAATGCGGTTGCCAAAACATTCAGTACTTC. It translates to CASPGECGCQNIQYF.

The chain couples TRBV7-2 to TRBJ1-6; TRBD1 agrees at 8 bases. V trimming: 5 bases; J trimming: 9 bases; junction bases outside the gene matches: 6. The germline V gene encodes CDR1 SGHTA and CDR2 FQGNSA. This CDR3 is 14 amino acids long. The chain's CDR3 is CASSETGVGSPLHF. The CDR3 nucleotides are TGTGCCAGCAGCGAGACAGGGGTAGGTTCACCCCTCCACTTT.

There are many counts of this clonotype. This chain connects TRBV7-9 to TRBJ2-5; TRBD2 aligns across 9 bases. Germline CDR1 is SEHNR and CDR2 is FQNEAQ (reference sequence). J gave up 2 bases and V 5 bases, and 9 bases lay outside the gene matches. The CDR3 is 16 residues long. The CDR3 spells CASSTNAGGPQETQYF. The CDR3 nucleotides read TGTGCCAGCAGCACCAACGCGGGGGGGCCTCAAGAGACCCAGTACTTC. The full variable domain, its missing parts supplied by reference TRBV7-9 and TRBJ2-5, is DTGVSQNPRHKITKRGQNVTFRCDPISEHNRLYWYRQTLGQGPEFLTYFQNEAQLEKSRLLSDRFSAERPKGSFSTLEIQRTEQGDSAMYLCASSTNAGGPQETQYFGPGTRLLVL.

This clonotype came up a few times. CDR3 protein: CASRWTGQGETQYF. As DNA, the CDR3 is TGTGCCAGCAGGTGGACAGGTCAGGGTGAGACCCAGTACTTC. The chain joins TRBV6-2 or TRBV6-3 to TRBJ2-5; 7 nucleotides agree with TRBD1. The CDR3 is made up of 14 amino acids. Germline V lookup: CDR1 MNHEY, CDR2 SVGEGT. Trimming removed 6 bases from V and 5 bases from J; junction bases left unmatched: 9.

The V call is TRBV29-1, the J call TRBJ1-1; no clear D. CDR1 is SQVTM, CDR2 ANQGSEA, per germline. The V and J ends lost 5 bases and 2 bases respectively, with 9 bases between them. This CDR3 has 12 amino acids. In DNA form, the CDR3 reads TGCAGCGTTTCGGACGGCAACACTGAAGCTTTCTTT. Protein: CSVSDGNTEAFF.

This clonotype was counted only a few times. The chain joins TRBV2 to TRBJ2-3, with D hard to call. V gave up 2 bases and J gave up 0 bases, with 15 bases separating them. The CDR3 totals 17 residues. Germline values: CDR1 SNHLY, CDR2 FYNNEI. The CDR3: CASSEPRHAASTDTQYF. The CDR3 region has the DNA TGTGCCAGCAGTGAACCCCGACATGCCGCTAGCACAGATACGCAGTATTTT.

This chain connects TRBV4-3 to TRBJ1-5; D might be TRBD1 (5 bases). Trimming removed 1 base from V and 8 bases from J, with 15 bases in between. The CDR3 is 15 residues long. CDR1 and CDR2 from the germline V gene are LGHNA and YSLEER. Here the CDR3 DNA reads TGCGCCAGCAGCCAAGTTAAAGGCCTAGGGGAGCCCCAGCATTTT. Its translation is CASSQVKGLGEPQHF.

The V and J genes are TRBV5-1 and TRBJ1-3, with D hard to call. Germline V gene sequence: CDR1 SGHRS, CDR2 YFSETQ. This CDR3 has 15 residues. V lost 4 bases, J lost 4 bases, and 15 bases lay in between. CDR3 sequence: CASSPIPGTGNTIYF. CDR3 in DNA: TGCGCCAGCAGCCCGATCCCAGGAACGGGAAACACCATATATTTT.

The chain carries TRBV7-3 and TRBJ2-1, with D hard to call. In germline, CDR1 is SGHTA, CDR2 FQGTGA. The V gene lost 0 bases and the J gene lost 0 bases, with 9 bases spanning the gap. This CDR3 contains 16 residues. The CDR3 loop is CASSLTRRPSYNEQFF. DNA for the CDR3: TGTGCCAGCAGCTTAACCCGCCGCCCCTCCTACAATGAGCAGTTCTTC.

The chain links TRBV4-2 to TRBJ2-7; D is unclear. The CDR3 has 15 amino acids. CDR1 is LGHNA, CDR2 YNFKEQ, per germline. The ends were cut back, 0 bases at V and 2 bases at J, with 11 bases in the middle. CDR3 loop: CASSQDPATAYEQYF. CDR3 in DNA: TGTGCCAGCAGCCAAGATCCGGCGACGGCCTACGAGCAGTACTTC.

This clonotype was detected a few times. CDR3 amino acids: CGVLGETQYF. CDR3 in DNA: TGTGGGGTCCTCGGGGAGACCCAGTACTTC. The chain carries TRBV28 and TRBJ2-5; no definite D call. Germline V gene sequence: CDR1 MDHEN, CDR2 SYDVKM. This CDR3 comprises 10 residues. The complete variable domain, with remaining parts taken from reference TRBV28 and TRBJ2-5, reads DVKVTQSSRYLVKRTGEKVFLECVQDMDHENMFWYRQDPGLGLRLIYFSYDVKMKEKGDIPEGYSVSREKKERFSLILESASTNQTSMYLCGVLGETQYFGPGTRLLVL.

The genes are TRBV11-2 and TRBJ2-3; D remains unclear. V was clipped by 5 bases and J by 1 base, with 10 bases between them. Germline loops: CDR1 SGHAT, CDR2 FQNNGV. This CDR3 region has 14 residues. This CDR3 reads CASSRVQGTDTQYF. DNA of the CDR3: TGTGCCAGCAGCCGAGTCCAAGGCACAGATACGCAGTATTTT.

This clonotype was found a few times. This rearrangement joins TRBV4-3 to TRBJ1-2; 10 nucleotides match TRBD1. This CDR3 is built from 15 residues. Losses at the gene ends were 4 bases for V and 7 bases for J; bases not matched to a gene: 9. Germline CDR1 LGHNA, CDR2 YSLEER. The CDR3: CASSPTGTGVGGYTF. The CDR3 nucleotides read TGCGCCAGCAGCCCCACCGGGACAGGGGTTGGTGGCTACACCTTC.

This chain links TRBV10-3 with TRBJ2-2, with D possibly matching TRBD2 (5 bases). The CDR3 runs 16 residues. The ends were cut back, 3 bases at V and 5 bases at J, with 16 bases in the middle. Per the germline V gene, CDR1 is ENHRY and CDR2 is SYGVKD. The CDR3 DNA reads TGTGCCATCAGTGACGTCCGGGGATCGTTGACCGGGGAGCTGTTTTTT. Its protein is CAISDVRGSLTGELFF.

The genes are TRBV20-1 and TRBJ2-1, with TRBD1 matching over 9 bases. The CDR3 contains 14 residues. V dropped 4 bases and J dropped 4; count of bases not matched to a gene: 5. Germline V gene data show CDR1 as DFQATT and CDR2 as SNEGSKA (reference sequence). CDR3 nucleotide sequence: TGCAGTGCTATAGGGACAGGGAGATACAATGAGCAGTTCTTC. Translating gives CSAIGTGRYNEQFF.